A single T cell receptor (beta chain) is shown here with its context. What it recognizes is unknown. With the library built for alpha chains, this beta chain is off target and its frequency is not meaningful. Study-wide findings and caveats: The larger-cohort validation was restricted to a single TCR beta V-J rearrangement rather than whole repertoires. The TCR gene usage of tumor memory CD4+ T cells clustered together with blood and lymph node memory CD4+ cells and with lymph node naive CD4+ cells.

Per germline, CDR1 DFQATT and CDR2 SNEGSKA (reference sequence). The CDR3 has 15 residues. The trim removed 4 bases at V and 7 bases at J, leaving 10 bases unmatched. Constant-region reverse primers amplified full-length variable regions, followed by semi-nested Nested Universal Primer A PCR. TCRdb processed the 5' RACE reads anew with MiXCR; each CDR3 protein has one entry. This sample's clone table lists 15 to 20 distinct CDR3 sequences. Memory CD4+ T cells were sorted as CD4+CD45RO+CD25- cells. The genes are TRBV20-1 and TRBJ2-7; the match to TRBD2 covers 13 bases. The sample taken for sequencing was memory CD4+ T cells sorted from blood. The subset here: memory CD4+ T cells, CD4+CD45RO+CD25-. This TCR was recovered from a female donor with breast cancer. The CDR3 protein is CSANPGTSGTREQYF. CDR3 bases: TGCAGTGCTAACCCCGGGACTAGCGGGACGCGGGAGCAGTACTTC.